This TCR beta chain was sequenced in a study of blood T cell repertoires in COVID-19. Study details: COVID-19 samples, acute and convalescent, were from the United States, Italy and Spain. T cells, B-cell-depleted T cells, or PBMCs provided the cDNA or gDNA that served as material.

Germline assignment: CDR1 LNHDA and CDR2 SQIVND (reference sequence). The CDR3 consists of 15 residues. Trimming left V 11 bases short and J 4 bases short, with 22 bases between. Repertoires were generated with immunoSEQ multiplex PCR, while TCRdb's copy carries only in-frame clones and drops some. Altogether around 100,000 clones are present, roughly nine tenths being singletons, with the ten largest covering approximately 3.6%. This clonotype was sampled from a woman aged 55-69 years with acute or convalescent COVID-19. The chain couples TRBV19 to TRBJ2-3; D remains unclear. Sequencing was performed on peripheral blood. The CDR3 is CASKRSEVASDTQYF. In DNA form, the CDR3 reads TGTGCCTCAAAACGCAGTGAGGTGGCGTCAGATACGCAGTATTTT.